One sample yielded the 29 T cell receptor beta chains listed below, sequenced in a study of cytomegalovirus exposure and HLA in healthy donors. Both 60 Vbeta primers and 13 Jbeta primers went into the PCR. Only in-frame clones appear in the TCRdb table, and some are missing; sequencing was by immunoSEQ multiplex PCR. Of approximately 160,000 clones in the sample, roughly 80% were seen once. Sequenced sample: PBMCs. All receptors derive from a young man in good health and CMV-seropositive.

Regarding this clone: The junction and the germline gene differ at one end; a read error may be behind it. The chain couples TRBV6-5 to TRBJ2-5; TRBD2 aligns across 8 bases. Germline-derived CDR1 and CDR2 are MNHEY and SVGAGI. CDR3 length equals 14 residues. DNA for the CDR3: TGTGCCAGCAGCCAACCGGGACTAGAAGAGACCCGGTACTTC. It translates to CASSQPGLEETRYF.

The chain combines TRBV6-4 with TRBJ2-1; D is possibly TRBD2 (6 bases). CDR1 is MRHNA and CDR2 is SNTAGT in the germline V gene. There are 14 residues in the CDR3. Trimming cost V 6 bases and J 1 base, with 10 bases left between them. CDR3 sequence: CASSAGSSYNEQFF. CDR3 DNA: TGTGCCAGCAGCGCGGGGTCATCCTACAATGAGCAGTTCTTC.

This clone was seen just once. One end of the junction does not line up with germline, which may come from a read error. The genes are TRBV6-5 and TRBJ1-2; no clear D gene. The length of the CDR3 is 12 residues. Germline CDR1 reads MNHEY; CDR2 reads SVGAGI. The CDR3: CASSDVGRGKYF. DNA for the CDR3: TGTGCCAGCAGTGATGTTGGCCGCGGAAAGTATTTC.

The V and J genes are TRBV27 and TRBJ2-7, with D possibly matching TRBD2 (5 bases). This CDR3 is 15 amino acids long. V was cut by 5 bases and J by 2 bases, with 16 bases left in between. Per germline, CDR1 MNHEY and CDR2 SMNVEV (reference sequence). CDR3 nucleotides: TGTGCCAGCAGTCGAGGGCCCCGGCAGACCTACGAGCAGTACTTC. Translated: CASSRGPRQTYEQYF.

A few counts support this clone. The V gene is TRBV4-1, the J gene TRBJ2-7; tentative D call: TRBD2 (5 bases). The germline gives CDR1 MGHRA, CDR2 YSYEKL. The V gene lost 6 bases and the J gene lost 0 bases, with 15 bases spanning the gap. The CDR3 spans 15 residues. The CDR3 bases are TGCGCCAGCAGTCTAGAGCGAGGGAGCTCCTACGAGCAGTACTTC. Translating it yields CASSLERGSSYEQYF.

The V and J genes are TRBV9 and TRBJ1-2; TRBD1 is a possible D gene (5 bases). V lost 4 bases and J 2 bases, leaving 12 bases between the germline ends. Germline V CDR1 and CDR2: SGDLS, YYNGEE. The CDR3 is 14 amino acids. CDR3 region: CASSPPDSNYGYTF. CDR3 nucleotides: TGTGCCAGCAGCCCCCCAGACAGCAACTATGGCTACACCTTC.

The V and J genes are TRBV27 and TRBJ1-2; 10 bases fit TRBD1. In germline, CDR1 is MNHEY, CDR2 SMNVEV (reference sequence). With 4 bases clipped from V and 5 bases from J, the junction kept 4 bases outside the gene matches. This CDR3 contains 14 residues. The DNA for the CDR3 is TGTGCCAGCAGTTCGGGACAGGGGACTTATGGCTACACCTTC. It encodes CASSSGQGTYGYTF.

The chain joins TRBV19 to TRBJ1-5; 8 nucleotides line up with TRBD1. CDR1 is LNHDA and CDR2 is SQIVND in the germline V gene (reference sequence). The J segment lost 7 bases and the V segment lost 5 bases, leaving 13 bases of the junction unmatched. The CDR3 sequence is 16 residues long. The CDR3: CASSRQGRLGRQPQHF. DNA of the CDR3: TGTGCCAGTAGTCGACAGGGGCGGCTGGGGAGACAGCCCCAGCATTTT.

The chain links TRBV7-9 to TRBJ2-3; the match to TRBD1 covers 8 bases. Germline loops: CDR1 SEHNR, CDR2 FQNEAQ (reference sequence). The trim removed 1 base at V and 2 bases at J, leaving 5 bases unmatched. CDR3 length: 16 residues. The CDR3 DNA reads TGTGCCAGCAGCTTAGAGCCAGGGGGCATCACAGATACGCAGTATTTT. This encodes CASSLEPGGITDTQYF.

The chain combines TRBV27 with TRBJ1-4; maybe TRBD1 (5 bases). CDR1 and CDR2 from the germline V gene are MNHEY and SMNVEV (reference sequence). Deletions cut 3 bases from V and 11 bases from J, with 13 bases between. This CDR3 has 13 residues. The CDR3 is CASSLPGSRKLFF. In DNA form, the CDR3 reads TGTGCCAGCAGTTTGCCAGGGTCACGGAAACTGTTTTTT.

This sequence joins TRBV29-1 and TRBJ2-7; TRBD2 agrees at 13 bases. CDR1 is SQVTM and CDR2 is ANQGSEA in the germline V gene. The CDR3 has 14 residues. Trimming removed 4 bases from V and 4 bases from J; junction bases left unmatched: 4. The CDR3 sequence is CSVGTSGRRYEQYF. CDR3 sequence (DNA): TGCAGCGTTGGGACTAGCGGGAGAAGGTACGAGCAGTACTTC.

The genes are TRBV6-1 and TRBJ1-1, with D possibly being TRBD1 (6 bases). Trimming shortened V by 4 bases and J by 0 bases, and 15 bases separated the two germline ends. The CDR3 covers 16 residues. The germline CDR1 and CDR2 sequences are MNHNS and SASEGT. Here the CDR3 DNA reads TGTGCCAGCAGTGCGGTCCAGGGGATCATGAACACTGAAGCTTTCTTT. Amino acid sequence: CASSAVQGIMNTEAFF.

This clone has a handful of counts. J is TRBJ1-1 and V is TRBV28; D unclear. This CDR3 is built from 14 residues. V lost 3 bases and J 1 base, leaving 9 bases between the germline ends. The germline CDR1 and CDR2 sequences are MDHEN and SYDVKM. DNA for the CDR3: TGTGCCAGCAGTTTTCTGGGCCCGAACACTGAAGCTTTCTTT. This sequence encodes CASSFLGPNTEAFF. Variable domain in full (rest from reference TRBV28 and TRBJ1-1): DVKVTQSSRYLVKRTGEKVFLECVQDMDHENMFWYRQDPGLGLRLIYFSYDVKMKEKGDIPEGYSVSREKKERFSLILESASTNQTSMYLCASSFLGPNTEAFFGQGTRLTVV.

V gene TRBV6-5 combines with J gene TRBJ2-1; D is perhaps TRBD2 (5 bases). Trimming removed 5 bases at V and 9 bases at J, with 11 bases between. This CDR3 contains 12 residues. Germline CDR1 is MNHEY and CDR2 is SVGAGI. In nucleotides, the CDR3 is TGTGCCAGCAGTCGAAGGGCGGGTGAGCAGTTCTTC. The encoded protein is CASSRRAGEQFF.

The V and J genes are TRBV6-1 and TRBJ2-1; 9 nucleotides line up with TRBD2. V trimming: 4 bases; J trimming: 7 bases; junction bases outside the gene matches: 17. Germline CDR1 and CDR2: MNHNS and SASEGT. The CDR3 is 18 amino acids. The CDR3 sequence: CASSGPGLAPRLGNEQFF. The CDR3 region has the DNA TGTGCCAGCAGTGGGCCGGGACTAGCCCCTCGCTTGGGGAATGAGCAGTTCTTC.

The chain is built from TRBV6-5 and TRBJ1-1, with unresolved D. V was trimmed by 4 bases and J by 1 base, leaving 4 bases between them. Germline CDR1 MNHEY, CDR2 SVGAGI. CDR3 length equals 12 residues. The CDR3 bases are TGTGCCAGCAGTTTACAGAACACTGAAGCTTTCTTT. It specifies CASSLQNTEAFF.

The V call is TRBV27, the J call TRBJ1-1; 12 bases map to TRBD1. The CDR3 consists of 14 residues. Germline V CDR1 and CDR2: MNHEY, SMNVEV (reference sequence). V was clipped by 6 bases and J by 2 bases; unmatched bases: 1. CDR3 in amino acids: CASRGQGANTEAFF. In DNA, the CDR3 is TGTGCCAGCAGGGGACAGGGGGCAAACACTGAAGCTTTCTTT.

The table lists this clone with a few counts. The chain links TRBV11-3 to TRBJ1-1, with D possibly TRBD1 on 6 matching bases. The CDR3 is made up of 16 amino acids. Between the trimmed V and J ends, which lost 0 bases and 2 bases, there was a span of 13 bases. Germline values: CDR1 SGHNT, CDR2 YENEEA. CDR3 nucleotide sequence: TGTGCCAGCAGCTTAGATATCCCGGGACACAACACTGAAGCTTTCTTT. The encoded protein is CASSLDIPGHNTEAFF.

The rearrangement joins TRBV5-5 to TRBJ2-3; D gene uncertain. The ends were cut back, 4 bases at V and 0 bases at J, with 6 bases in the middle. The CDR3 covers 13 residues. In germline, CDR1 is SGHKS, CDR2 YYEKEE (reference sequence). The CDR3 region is CASSVLSTDTQYF. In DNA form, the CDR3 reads TGTGCCAGCAGCGTCTTGAGCACAGATACGCAGTATTTT. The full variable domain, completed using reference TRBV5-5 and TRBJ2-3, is DAGVTQSPTHLIKTRGQQVTLRCSPISGHKSVSWYQQVLGQGPQFIFQYYEKEERGRGNFPDRFSARQFPNYSSELNVNALLLGDSALYLCASSVLSTDTQYFGPGTRLTVL.

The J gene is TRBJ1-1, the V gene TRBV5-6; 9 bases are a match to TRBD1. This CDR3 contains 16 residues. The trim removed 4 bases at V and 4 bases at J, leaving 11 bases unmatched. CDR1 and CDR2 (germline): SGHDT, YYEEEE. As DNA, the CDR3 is TGTGCCAGCAGCCTACGGACAGGGGTGAGGGGCACTGAAGCTTTCTTT. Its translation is CASSLRTGVRGTEAFF.

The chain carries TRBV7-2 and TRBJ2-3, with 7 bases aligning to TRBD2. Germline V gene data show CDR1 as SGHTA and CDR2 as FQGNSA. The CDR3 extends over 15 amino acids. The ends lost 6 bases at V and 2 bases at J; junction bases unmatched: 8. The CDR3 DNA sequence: TGTGCCAGCAGTCCGGGTGCGGGAGACACAGATACGCAGTATTTT. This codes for CASSPGAGDTDTQYF.

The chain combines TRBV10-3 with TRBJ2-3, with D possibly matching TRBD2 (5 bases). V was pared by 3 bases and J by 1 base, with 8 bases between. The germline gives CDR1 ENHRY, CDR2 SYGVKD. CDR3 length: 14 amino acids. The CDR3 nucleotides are TGTGCCATCAGTGACGAGCGGCGCACAGATACGCAGTATTTT. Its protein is CAISDERRTDTQYF.

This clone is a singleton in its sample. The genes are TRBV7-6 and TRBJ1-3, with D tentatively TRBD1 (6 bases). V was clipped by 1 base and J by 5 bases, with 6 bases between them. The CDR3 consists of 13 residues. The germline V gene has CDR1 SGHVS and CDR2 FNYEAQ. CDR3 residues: CASSLGDRNTIYF. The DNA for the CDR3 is TGTGCCAGCAGCTTAGGGGACAGAAACACCATATATTTT. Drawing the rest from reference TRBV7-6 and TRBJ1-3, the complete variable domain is GAGVSQSPRYKVTKRGQDVALRCDPISGHVSLYWYRQALGQGPEFLTYFNYEAQQDKSGLPNDRFSAERPEGSISTLTIQRTEQRDSAMYRCASSLGDRNTIYFGEGSWLTVV.

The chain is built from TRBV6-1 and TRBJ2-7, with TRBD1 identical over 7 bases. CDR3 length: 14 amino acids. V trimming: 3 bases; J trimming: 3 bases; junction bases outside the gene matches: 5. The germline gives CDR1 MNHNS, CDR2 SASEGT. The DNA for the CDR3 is TGTGCCAGCAGTGATCGACAGGGCCACTACGAGCAGTACTTC. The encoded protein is CASSDRQGHYEQYF.

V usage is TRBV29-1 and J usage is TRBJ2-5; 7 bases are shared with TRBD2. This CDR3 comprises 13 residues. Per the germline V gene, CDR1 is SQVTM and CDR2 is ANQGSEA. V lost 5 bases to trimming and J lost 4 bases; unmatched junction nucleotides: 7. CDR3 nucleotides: TGCAGCGTTATAACAGGCGGGGGAGAGACCCAGTACTTC. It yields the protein CSVITGGGETQYF.

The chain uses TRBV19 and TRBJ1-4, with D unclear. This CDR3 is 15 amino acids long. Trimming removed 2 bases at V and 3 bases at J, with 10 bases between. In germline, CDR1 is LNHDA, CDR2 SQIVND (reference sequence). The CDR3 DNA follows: TGTGCCAGTAGTATAACTTGGTCGCCTAATGAAAAACTGTTTTTT. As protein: CASSITWSPNEKLFF. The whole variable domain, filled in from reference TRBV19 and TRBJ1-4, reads DGGITQSPKYLFRKEGQNVTLSCEQNLNHDAMYWYRQDPGQGLRLIYYSQIVNDFQKGDIAEGYSVSREKKESFPLTVTSAQKNPTAFYLCASSITWSPNEKLFFGSGTQLSVL.

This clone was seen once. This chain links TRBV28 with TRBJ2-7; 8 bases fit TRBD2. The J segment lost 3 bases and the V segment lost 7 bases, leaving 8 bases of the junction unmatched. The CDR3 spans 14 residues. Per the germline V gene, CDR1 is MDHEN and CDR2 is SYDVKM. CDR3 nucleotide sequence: TGTGCCAGCACCGGGGGGGCGGGTTTCTACGAGCAGTACTTC. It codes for CASTGGAGFYEQYF.

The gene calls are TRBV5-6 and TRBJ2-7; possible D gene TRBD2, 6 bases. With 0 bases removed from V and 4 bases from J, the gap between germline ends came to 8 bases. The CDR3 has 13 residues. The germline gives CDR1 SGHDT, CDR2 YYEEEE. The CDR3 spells CASSLAGRYEQYF. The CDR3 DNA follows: TGTGCCAGCAGCTTGGCAGGGAGGTACGAGCAGTACTTC.

CDR3 loop: CASRPDRMGEQYF. CDR3 nucleotides: TGTGCCAGCAGGCCCGACAGGATGGGCGAGCAGTACTTC. The chain couples TRBV6-6 to TRBJ2-7; possible D gene TRBD1, 6 bases. This CDR3 has 13 residues. Germline lookup yields CDR1 MNHNY and CDR2 SVGAGI (reference sequence). Trimming left V 6 bases short and J 6 bases short, with 15 bases between.